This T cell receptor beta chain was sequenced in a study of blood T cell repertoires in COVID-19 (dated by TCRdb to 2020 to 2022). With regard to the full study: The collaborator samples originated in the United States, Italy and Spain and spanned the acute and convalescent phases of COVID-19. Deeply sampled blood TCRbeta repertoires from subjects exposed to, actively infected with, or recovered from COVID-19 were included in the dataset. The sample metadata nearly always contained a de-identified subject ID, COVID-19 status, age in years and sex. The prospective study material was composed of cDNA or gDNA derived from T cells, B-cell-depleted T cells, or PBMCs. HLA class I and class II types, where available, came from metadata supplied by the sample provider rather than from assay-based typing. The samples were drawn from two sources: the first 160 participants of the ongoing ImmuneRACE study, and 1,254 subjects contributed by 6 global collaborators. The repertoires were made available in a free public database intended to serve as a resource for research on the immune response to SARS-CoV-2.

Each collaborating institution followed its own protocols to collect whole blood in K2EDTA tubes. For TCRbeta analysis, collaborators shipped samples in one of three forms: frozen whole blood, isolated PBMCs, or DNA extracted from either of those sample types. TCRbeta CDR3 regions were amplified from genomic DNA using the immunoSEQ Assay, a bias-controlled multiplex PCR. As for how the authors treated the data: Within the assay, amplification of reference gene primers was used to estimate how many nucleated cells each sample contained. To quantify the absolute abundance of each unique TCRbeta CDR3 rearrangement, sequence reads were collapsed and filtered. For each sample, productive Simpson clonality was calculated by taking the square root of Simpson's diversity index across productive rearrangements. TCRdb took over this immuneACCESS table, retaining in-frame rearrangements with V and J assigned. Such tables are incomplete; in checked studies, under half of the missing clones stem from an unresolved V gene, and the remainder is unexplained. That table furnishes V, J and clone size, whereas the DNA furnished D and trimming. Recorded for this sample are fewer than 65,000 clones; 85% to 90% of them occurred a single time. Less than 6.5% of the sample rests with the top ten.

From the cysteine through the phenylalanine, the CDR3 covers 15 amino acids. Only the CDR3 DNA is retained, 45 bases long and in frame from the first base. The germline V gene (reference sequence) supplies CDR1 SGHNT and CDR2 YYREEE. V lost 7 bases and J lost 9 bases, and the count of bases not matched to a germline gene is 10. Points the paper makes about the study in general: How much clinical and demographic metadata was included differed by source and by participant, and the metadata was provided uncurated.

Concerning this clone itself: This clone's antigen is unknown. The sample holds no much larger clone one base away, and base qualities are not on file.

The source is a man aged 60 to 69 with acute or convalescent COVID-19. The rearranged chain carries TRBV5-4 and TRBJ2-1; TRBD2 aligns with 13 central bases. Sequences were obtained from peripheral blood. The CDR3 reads CASGVLAGGYGEQFF. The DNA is TGTGCCAGCGGGGTACTAGCGGGAGGGTACGGTGAGCAGTTCTTC.